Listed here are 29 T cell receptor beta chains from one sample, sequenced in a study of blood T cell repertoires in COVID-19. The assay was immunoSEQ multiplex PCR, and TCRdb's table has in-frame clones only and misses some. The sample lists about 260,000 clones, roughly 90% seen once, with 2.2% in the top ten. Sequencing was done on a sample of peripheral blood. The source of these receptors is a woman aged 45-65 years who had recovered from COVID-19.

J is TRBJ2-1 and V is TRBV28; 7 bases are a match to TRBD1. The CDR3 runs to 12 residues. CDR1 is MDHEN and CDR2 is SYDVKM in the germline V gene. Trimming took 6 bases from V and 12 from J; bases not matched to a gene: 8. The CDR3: CASRPLQGRQFF. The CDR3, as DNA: TGTGCCAGCAGGCCATTACAGGGGCGGCAGTTCTTC. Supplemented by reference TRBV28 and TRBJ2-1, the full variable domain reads DVKVTQSSRYLVKRTGEKVFLECVQDMDHENMFWYRQDPGLGLRLIYFSYDVKMKEKGDIPEGYSVSREKKERFSLILESASTNQTSMYLCASRPLQGRQFFGPGTRLTVL.

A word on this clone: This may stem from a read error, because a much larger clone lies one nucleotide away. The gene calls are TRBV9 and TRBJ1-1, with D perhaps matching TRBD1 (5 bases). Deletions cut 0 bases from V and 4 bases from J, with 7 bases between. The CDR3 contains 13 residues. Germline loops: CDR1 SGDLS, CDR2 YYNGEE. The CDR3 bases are TGTGCCAGCAGCGTAGGGCAGGGCACTGAAGCTTTCTTT. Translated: CASSVGQGTEAFF.

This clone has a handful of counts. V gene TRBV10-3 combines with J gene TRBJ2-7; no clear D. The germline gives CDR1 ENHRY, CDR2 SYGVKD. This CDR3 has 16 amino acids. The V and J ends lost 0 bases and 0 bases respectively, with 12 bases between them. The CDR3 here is CAISESESVVSYEQYF. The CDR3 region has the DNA TGTGCCATCAGTGAGTCGGAGAGTGTGGTCTCCTACGAGCAGTACTTC.

The CDR3 spells CASSPGVGYGYTF. In DNA, the CDR3 is TGTGCCAGCAGTCCCGGAGTAGGCTATGGCTACACCTTC. The chain is built from TRBV6-2 or TRBV6-3 and TRBJ1-2, with D unclear. Germline V gene sequence: CDR1 MNHEY, CDR2 SVGEGT. This CDR3 has 13 residues. V was trimmed by 5 bases and J by 4 bases, leaving 11 bases between them.

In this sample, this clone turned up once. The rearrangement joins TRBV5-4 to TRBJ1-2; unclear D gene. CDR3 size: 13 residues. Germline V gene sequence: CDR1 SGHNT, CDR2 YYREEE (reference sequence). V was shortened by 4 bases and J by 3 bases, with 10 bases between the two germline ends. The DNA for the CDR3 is TGTGCCAGCAGCCCCGGCGGGGACTATGGCTACACCTTC. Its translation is CASSPGGDYGYTF.

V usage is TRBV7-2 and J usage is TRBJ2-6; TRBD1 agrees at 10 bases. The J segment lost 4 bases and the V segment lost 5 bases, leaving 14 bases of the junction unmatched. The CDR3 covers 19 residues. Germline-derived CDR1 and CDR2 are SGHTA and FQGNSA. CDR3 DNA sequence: TGTGCCAGCAGCCCCCGGACAGGGGGTGTTCGGCGCGGGGCCAACGTCCTGACTTTC. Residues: CASSPRTGGVRRGANVLTF.

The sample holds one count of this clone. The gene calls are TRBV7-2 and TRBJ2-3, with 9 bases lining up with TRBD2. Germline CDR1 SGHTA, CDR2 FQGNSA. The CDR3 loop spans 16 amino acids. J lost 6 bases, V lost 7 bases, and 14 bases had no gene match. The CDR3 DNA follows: TGTGCCAGCACTCGGGAGGCGGGAGGGGCAGGTGATACGCAGTATTTT. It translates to CASTREAGGAGDTQYF.

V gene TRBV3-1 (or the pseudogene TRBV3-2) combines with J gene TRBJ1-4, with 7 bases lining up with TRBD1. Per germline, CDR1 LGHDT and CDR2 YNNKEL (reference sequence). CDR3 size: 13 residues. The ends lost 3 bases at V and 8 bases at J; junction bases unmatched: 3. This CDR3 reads CASSQTGSEKLFF. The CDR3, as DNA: TGTGCCAGCAGCCAGACAGGGTCGGAAAAACTGTTTTTT.

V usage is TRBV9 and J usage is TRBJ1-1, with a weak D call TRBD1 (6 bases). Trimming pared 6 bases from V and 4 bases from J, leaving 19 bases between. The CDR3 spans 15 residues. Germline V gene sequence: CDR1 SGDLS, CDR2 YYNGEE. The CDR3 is CASNYLGGLGTEAFF. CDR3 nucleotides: TGTGCCAGCAACTACCTGGGGGGGCTCGGCACTGAAGCTTTCTTT.

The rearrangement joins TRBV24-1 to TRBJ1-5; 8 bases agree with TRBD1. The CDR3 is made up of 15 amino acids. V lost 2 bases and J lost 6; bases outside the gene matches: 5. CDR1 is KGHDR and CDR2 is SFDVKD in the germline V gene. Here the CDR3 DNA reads TGTGCCACCAGTGATTCCACAGGGGGTTCTCAGCCCCAGCATTTT. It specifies CATSDSTGGSQPQHF.

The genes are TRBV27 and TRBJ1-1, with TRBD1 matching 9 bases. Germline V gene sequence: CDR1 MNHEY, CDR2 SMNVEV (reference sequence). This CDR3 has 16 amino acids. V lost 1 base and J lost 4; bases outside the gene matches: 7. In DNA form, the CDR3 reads TGTGCCAGCAGTTTATGGACAGGGGCGGCGAGCACTGAAGCTTTCTTT. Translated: CASSLWTGAASTEAFF.

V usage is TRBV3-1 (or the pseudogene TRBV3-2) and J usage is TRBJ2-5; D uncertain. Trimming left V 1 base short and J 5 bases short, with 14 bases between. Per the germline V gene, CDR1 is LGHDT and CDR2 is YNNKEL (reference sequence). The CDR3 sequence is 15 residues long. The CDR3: CASSQGAGSYETQYF. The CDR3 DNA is TGTGCCAGCAGCCAAGGGGCAGGAAGCTACGAGACCCAGTACTTC.

Written as DNA, the CDR3 is TGTGCCAGCAGCTTAGACCTGACAGGGCGAAATGAGCAGTTCTTC. Translating gives CASSLDLTGRNEQFF. The chain carries TRBV7-9 and TRBJ2-1; the match to TRBD1 covers 7 bases. The CDR3 has 15 residues. With V trimmed by 1 base and J by 7 bases, 7 bases remained unmatched. Per germline, CDR1 SEHNR and CDR2 FQNEAQ (reference sequence).

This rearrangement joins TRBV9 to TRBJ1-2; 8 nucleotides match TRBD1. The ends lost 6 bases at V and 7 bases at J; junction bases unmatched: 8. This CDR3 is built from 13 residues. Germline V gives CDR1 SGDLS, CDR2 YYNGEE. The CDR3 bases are TGTGCCAGCACCCTCGACAGGGGTGGTGGCTACACCTTC. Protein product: CASTLDRGGGYTF.

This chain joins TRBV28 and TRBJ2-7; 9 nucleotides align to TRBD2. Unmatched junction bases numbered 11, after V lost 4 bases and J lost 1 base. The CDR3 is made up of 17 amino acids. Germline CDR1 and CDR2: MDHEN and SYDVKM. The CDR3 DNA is TGTGCCAGCAGTTCCCTAGCGGGACGGATTGATTCCTACGAGCAGTACTTC. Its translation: CASSSLAGRIDSYEQYF.

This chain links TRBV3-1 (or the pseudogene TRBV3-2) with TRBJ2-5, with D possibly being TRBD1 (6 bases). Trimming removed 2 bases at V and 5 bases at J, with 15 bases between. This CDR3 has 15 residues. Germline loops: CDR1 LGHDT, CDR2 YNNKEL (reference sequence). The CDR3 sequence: CASSQSRGGGETQYF. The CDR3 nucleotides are TGTGCCAGCAGCCAAAGCCGAGGGGGTGGGGAGACCCAGTACTTC.

The CDR3 nucleotides read TGTGCTAGTGGTTTGGTAGGAAGCAGGGGGCGCGATGAGCAGTTCTTC. This encodes CASGLVGSRGRDEQFF. V gene TRBV12-5 combines with J gene TRBJ2-1, with TRBD1 matching over 8 bases. The V gene end was trimmed by 0 bases and the J gene end by 8 bases; junction bases not matched to a gene: 9. CDR1 and CDR2 from the germline V gene are LGHNT and FRNRAP. CDR3 size: 16 residues.

For the CDR3, the DNA is TGTGCCAGCAGCCAAGTATGGCGGACGAACACCGGGGAGCTGTTTTTT. This sequence encodes CASSQVWRTNTGELFF. The chain links TRBV3-1 (or the pseudogene TRBV3-2) to TRBJ2-2, with unresolved D. The CDR3 runs to 16 residues. The germline V gene has CDR1 LGHDT and CDR2 YNNKEL (reference sequence). V was pared by 1 base and J by 0 bases, with 9 bases between.

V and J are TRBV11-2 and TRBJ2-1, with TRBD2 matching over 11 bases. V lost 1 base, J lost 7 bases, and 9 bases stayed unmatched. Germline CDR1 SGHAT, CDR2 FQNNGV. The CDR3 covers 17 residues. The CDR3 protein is CASSLVFRTSGPNEQFF. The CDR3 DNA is TGTGCCAGCAGCTTAGTGTTTAGGACTAGCGGGCCGAATGAGCAGTTCTTC.

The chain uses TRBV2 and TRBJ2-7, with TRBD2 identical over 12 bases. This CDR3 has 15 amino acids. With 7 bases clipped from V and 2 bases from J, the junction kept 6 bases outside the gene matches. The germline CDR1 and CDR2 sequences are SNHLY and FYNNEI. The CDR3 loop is CASTMTSGSPYEQYF. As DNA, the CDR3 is TGTGCCAGCACCATGACTAGCGGGAGTCCCTACGAGCAGTACTTC. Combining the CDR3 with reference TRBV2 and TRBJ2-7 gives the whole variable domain EPEVTQTPSHQVTQMGQEVILRCVPISNHLYFYWYRQILGQKVEFLVSFYNNEISEKSEIFDDQFSVERPDGSNFTLKIRSTKLEDSAMYFCASTMTSGSPYEQYFGPGTRLTVT.

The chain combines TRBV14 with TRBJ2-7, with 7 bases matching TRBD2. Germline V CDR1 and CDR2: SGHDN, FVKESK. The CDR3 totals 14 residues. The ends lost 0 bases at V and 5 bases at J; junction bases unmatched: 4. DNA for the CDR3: TGTGCCAGCAGCCAAGATACTAGCGTCGACGAGCAGTACTTC. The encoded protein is CASSQDTSVDEQYF. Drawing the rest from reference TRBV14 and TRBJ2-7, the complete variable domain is EAGVTQFPSHSVIEKGQTVTLRCDPISGHDNLYWYRRVMGKEIKFLLHFVKESKQDESGMPNNRFLAERTGGTYSTLKVQPAELEDSGVYFCASSQDTSVDEQYFGPGTRLTVT.

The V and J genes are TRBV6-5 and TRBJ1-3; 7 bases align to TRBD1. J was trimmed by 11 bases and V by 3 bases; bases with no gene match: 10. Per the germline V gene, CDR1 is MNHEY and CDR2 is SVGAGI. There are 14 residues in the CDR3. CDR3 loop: CASSYSHTDRAIYF. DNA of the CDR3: TGTGCCAGCAGTTATTCTCACACCGACAGGGCCATATATTTT.

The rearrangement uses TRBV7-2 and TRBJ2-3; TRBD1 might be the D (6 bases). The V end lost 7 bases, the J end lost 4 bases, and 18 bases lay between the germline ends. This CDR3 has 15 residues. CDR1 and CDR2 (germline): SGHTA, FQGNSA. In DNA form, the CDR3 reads TGTGCCAGCACCAAATTACAGGACAGAGCAGATACGCAGTATTTT. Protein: CASTKLQDRADTQYF.

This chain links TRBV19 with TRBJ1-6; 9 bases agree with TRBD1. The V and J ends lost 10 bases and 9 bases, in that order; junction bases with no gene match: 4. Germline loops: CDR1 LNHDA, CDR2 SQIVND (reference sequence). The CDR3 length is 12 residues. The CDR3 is CATRDRVSPLHF. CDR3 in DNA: TGTGCCACCCGGGACAGGGTTTCACCCCTCCACTTT.

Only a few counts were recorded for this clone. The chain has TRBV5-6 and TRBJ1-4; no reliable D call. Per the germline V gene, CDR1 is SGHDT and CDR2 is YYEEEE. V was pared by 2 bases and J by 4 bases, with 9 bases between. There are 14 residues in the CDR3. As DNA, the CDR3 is TGTGCCAGCAGCTTCTTACAGAGTAATGAAAAACTGTTTTTT. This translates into CASSFLQSNEKLFF.

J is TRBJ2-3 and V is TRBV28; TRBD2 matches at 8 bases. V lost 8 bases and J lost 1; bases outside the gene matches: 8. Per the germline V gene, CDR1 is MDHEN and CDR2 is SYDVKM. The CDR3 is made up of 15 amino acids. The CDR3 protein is CASPPAAGGTDTQYF. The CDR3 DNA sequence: TGTGCCAGCCCCCCTGCAGCGGGGGGCACAGATACGCAGTATTTT. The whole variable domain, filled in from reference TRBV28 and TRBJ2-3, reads DVKVTQSSRYLVKRTGEKVFLECVQDMDHENMFWYRQDPGLGLRLIYFSYDVKMKEKGDIPEGYSVSREKKERFSLILESASTNQTSMYLCASPPAAGGTDTQYFGPGTRLTVL.

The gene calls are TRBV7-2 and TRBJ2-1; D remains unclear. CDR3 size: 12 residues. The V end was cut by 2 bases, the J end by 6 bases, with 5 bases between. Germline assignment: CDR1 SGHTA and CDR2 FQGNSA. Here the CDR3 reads CASSLLRNEQFF. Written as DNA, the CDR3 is TGTGCCAGCAGCTTACTCCGCAATGAGCAGTTCTTC.

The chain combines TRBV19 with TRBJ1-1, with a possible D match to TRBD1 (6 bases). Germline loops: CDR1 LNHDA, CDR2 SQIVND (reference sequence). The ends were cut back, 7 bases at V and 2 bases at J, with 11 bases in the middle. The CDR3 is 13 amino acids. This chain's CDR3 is CASIQGFNTEAFF. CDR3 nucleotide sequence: TGTGCCAGTATACAGGGATTCAACACTGAAGCTTTCTTT.

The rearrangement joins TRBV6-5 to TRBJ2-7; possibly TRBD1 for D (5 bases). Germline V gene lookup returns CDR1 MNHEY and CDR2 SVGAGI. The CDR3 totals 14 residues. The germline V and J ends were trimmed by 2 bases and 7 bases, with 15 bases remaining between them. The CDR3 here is CASSYTPLGREQYF. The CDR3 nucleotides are TGTGCCAGCAGTTACACCCCCCTGGGGCGTGAGCAGTACTTC.